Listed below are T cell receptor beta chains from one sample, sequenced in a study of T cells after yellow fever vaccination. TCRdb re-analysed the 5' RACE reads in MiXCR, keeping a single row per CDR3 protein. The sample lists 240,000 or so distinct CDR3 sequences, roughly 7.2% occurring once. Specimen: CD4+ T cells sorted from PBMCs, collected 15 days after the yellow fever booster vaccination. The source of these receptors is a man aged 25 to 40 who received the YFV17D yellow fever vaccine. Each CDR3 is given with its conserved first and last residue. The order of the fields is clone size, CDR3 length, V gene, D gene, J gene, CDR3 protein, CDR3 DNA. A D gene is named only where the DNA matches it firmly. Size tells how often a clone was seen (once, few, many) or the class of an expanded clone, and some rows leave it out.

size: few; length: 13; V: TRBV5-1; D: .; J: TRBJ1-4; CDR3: CASSLSRDEKLFF; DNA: TGCGCCAGCAGCTTGAGTCGGGACGAAAAACTGTTTTTT
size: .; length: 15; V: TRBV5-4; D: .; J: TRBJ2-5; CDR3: CASSLPGVDQETQYF; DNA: TGTGCCAGCAGCTTGCCGGGAGTTGACCAAGAGACCCAGTACTTC
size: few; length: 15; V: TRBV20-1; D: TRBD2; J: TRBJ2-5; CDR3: CSARVSGRPQETQYF; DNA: TGCAGTGCTAGGGTTAGCGGGAGGCCTCAAGAGACCCAGTACTTC
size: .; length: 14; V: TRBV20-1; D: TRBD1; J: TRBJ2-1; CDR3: CSASPGQGGSKQFF; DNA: TGCAGTGCTTCCCCGGGACAGGGTGGATCTAAGCAGTTCTTC
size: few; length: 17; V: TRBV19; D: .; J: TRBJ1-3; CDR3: CASTSPSSDSSGNTIYF; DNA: TGTGCCAGTACCTCACCTTCATCTGACAGCTCTGGAAACACCATATATTTT
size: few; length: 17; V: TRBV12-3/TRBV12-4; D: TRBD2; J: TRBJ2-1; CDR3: CASRRPGTSGENNEQFF; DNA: TGTGCCAGCAGGCGTCCCGGGACTAGCGGGGAAAACAATGAGCAGTTCTTC
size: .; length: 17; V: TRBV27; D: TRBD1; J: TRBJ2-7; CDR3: CASSEYRDRVVFYEQYF; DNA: TGTGCCAGCAGTGAATACCGGGACAGGGTAGTGTTCTACGAGCAGTACTTC
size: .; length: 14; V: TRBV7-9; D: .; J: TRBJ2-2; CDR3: CASSPPPQGGELFF; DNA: TGTGCCAGCAGCCCACCCCCACAGGGCGGGGAGCTGTTTTTT
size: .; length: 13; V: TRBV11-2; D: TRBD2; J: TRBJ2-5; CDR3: CASRVAGRETQYF; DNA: TGTGCCAGCAGAGTAGCGGGACGAGAGACCCAGTACTTC
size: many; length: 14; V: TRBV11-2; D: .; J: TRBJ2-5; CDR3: CASSPDWAGETQYF; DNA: TGTGCCAGCAGCCCGGACTGGGCCGGAGAGACCCAGTACTTC
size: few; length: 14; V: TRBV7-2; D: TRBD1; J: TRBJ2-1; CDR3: CASLPGQGYNEQFF; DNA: TGTGCCAGCCTCCCGGGACAGGGGTACAATGAGCAGTTCTTC
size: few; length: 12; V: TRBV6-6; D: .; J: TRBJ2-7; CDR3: CACRRGGYEQYF; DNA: TGTGCCTGCCGCAGGGGCGGTTACGAGCAGTACTTC
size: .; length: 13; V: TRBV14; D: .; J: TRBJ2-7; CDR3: CASSQDLPYEQYF; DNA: TGTGCCAGCAGCCAAGATCTCCCCTACGAGCAGTACTTC
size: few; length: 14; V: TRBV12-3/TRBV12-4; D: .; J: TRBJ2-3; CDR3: CASSLDGITDTQYF; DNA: TGTGCCAGCAGTTTAGACGGAATAACAGATACGCAGTATTTT
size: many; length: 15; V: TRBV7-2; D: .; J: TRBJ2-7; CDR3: CASSLIVQLTYEQYF; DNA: TGTGCCAGCAGCTTGATCGTACAGCTTACCTACGAGCAGTACTTC
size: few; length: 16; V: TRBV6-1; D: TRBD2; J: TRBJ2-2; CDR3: CASSMTSGTNTGELFF; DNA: TGTGCCAGCAGTATGACTAGCGGGACGAACACCGGGGAGCTGTTTTTT
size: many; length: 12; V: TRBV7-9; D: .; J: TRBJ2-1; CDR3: CASSPLGTEQFF; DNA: TGTGCCAGCTCTCCTCTAGGGACAGAGCAGTTCTTC
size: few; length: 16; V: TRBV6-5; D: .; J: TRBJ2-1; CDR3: CASSYPTAVSYNEQFF; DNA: TGTGCCAGCAGTTACCCGACGGCGGTCTCCTACAATGAGCAGTTCTTC
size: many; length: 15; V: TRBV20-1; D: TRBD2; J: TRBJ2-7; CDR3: CSAAGTSGETYEQYF; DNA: TGCAGTGCGGCCGGGACTAGCGGGGAAACCTACGAGCAGTACTTC
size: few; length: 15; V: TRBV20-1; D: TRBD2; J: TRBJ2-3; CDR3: CSARAGTSETDTQYF; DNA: TGCAGTGCTAGAGCCGGGACTAGCGAAACAGATACGCAGTATTTT
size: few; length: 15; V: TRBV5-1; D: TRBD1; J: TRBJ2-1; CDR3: CASSSTGGSYNEQFF; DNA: TGCGCCAGCAGCTCTACAGGGGGCTCCTACAATGAGCAGTTCTTC
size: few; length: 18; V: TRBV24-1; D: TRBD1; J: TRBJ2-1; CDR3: CATSDFAFGQGSYNEQFF; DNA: TGTGCCACCAGTGATTTCGCGTTCGGACAGGGGTCCTACAATGAGCAGTTCTTC
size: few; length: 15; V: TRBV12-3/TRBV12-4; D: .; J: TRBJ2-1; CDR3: CASSLKGVVSNEQFF; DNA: TGTGCCAGCAGTTTAAAAGGGGTTGTGAGCAATGAGCAGTTCTTC
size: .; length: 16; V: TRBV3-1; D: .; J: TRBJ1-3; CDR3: CASSQDFSYSGNTIYF; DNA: TGTGCCAGCAGCCAAGATTTCAGCTACTCTGGAAACACCATATATTTT
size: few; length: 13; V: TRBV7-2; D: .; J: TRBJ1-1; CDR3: CASGKQGNTEAFF; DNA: TGTGCCAGCGGAAAACAGGGAAACACTGAAGCTTTCTTT
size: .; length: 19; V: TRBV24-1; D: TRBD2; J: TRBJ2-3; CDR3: CATSDLTSGKHPSTDTQYF; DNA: TGTGCCACCAGTGATTTGACTAGCGGGAAGCACCCTAGCACAGATACGCAGTATTTT
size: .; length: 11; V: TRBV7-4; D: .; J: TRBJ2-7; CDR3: CASSLIPVQYF; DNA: TGTGCCAGCAGCTTAATCCCAGTACAGTACTTC
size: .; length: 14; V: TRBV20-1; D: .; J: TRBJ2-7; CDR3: CSAREGTLTYEQYF; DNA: TGCAGTGCTAGAGAAGGAACCCTCACCTACGAGCAGTACTTC
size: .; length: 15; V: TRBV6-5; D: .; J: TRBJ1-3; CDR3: CASSLTMGSGNTIYF; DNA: TGTGCCAGCAGTTTAACCATGGGCTCTGGAAACACCATATATTTT
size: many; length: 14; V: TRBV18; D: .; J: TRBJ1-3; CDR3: CASSRQADGNTIYF; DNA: TGTGCCAGCTCACGCCAGGCGGATGGAAACACCATATATTTT
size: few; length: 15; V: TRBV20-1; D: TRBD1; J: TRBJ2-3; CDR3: CSARPGTASTDTQYF; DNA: TGCAGTGCTAGACCTGGGACAGCTAGCACAGATACGCAGTATTTT
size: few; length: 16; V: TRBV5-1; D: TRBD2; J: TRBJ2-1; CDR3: CASSLDPSGRHNEQFF; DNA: TGCGCCAGCAGCTTGGATCCTAGCGGGAGGCACAATGAGCAGTTCTTC
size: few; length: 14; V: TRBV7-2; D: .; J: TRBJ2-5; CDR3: CASSLLRVGETQYF; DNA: TGTGCCAGCAGCTTATTAAGGGTAGGAGAGACCCAGTACTTC
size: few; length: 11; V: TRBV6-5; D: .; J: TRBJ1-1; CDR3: CASSYQGRVFF; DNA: TGTGCCAGCAGTTATCAGGGCCGGGTTTTCTTT
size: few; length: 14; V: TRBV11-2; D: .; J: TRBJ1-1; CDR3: CASSLEGGLPEAFF; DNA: TGTGCCAGCAGCTTAGAAGGGGGTCTCCCTGAAGCTTTCTTT
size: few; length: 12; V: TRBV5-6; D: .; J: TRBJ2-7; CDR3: CASSLVTREQYF; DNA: TGTGCCAGCAGCTTGGTTACGAGGGAGCAGTACTTC
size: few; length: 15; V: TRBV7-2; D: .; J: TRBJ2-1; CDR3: CASSLGSMGMIEQFF; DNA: TGTGCCAGCAGCTTAGGCAGTATGGGGATGATTGAGCAGTTCTTC
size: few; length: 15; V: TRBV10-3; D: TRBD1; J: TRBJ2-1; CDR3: CAITRTGDAYNEQFF; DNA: TGTGCCATCACTAGGACAGGGGACGCCTACAATGAGCAGTTCTTC
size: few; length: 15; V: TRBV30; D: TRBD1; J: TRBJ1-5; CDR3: CACGPGLTGDWAQHF; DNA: TGTGCCTGTGGGCCTGGGTTAACAGGGGATTGGGCCCAGCATTTT
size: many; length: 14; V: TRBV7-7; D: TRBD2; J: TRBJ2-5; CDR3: CASSLGGRGETQYF; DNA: TGTGCTAGCAGCTTAGGCGGGAGGGGAGAGACCCAGTACTTC
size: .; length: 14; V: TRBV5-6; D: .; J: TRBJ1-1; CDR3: CANSLQTGKTEAFF; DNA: TGTGCCAACAGCTTGCAGACCGGGAAAACTGAAGCTTTCTTT
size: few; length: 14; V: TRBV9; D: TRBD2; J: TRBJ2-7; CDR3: CASSRGLAGEEQYF; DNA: TGTGCCAGCAGCCGAGGACTAGCGGGAGAGGAGCAGTACTTC
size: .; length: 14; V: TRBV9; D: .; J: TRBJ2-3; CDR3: CASSPWERVDTQYF; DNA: TGTGCCAGCAGCCCGTGGGAACGGGTAGATACGCAGTATTTT
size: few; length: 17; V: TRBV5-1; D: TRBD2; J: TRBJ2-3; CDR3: CASAPTVPSGRADTQYF; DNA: TGCGCCAGCGCCCCAACAGTCCCTAGCGGGAGGGCCGATACGCAGTATTTT
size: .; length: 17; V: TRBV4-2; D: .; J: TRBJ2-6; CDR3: CASSQASGISGANVLTF; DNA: TGTGCCAGCAGCCAAGCTAGTGGTATATCTGGGGCCAACGTCCTGACTTTC
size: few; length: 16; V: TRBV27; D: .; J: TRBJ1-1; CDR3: CASSSPWGARGTEAFF; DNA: TGTGCCAGCAGTTCCCCTTGGGGGGCGCGAGGCACTGAAGCTTTCTTT
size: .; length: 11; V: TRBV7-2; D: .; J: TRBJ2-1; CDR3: CASSSYSEQFF; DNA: TGTGCCAGCAGCTCGTACTCGGAGCAGTTCTTC
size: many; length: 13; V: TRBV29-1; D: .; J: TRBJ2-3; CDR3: CSVLGLVTDTQYF; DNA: TGCAGCGTCCTAGGGCTAGTCACAGATACGCAGTATTTT
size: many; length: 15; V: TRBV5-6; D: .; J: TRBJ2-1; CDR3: CASSLLAGKDNEQFF; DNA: TGTGCCAGCAGCTTGCTGGCGGGAAAGGACAATGAGCAGTTCTTC
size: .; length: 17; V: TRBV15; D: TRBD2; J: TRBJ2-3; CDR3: CATSSGLAGASTDTQYF; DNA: TGTGCCACCAGCAGCGGACTAGCGGGCGCCTCCACAGATACGCAGTATTTT
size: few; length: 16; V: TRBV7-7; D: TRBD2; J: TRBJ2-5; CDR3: CASSSGLAGNQETQYF; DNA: TGTGCTAGCAGCTCCGGACTAGCGGGAAACCAAGAGACCCAGTACTTC
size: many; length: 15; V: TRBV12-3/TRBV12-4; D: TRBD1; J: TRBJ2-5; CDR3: CASSRGQGGSETQYF; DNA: TGTGCCAGCAGCCGGGGACAGGGAGGGTCGGAGACCCAGTACTTC
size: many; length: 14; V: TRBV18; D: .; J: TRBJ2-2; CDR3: CASSPRGFGGELFF; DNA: TGTGCCAGCTCACCAAGGGGATTCGGCGGGGAGCTGTTTTTT